This T cell receptor beta chain came from a study of shared clonotypes between healthy human individuals. Study results and caveats: In the sorted subsets, rarefaction showed sequencing was incomplete despite large depth. Only blood was sampled, and tissue TCR repertoires likely differ from blood ones.

Profiled with immunoSEQ multiplex PCR; TCRdb holds only in-frame clones, not every one. This sample has about 1 million clones, with around 76% found just once. Remarks on this clone: What it binds is unknown.

This CDR3 spans 15 amino acids. CDR1 is MGHDK, CDR2 SYGVNS, per germline. Sequenced sample: memory CD4+ T cells sorted from blood. The subset is: CD45RA-negative fraction. The sequence was collected from a man aged 18 to 29 in good health. The chain carries TRBV25-1 and TRBJ2-5, with 7 bases fitting TRBD1. The DNA end is a closer match to TRBJ2-7, so the J assignment may be wrong. The CDR3 bases are TGTGCCAGCAGTGAATACGGTACAGGGGCCAACGAGCAGTACTTC. The encoded protein is CASSEYGTGANEQYF.